Listed here is a single T cell receptor beta chain. The antigen it binds to is not known. The input lacks base qualities; no much larger clone sits a single base away. These data belong to a study of blood T cell repertoires in COVID-19 (TCRdb year 2020). At the level of the whole study: Collaborator samples came from the United States, Italy and Spain and covered acute and convalescent phases of COVID-19. The prospective study material was composed of cDNA or gDNA derived from T cells, B-cell-depleted T cells, or PBMCs. Subjects who had been exposed to COVID-19, were actively infected with it, or had recovered from it provided the deeply sampled blood TCRbeta repertoires that made up the dataset. The repertoires were released in a freely available public database meant as a resource for research on the immune response to SARS-CoV-2. Samples were obtained from the ongoing ImmuneRACE study (first 160 participants) and from 950 to 1,500 subjects provided by 6 global collaborators. Sample metadata almost always included a de-identified subject ID, COVID-19 status, age in years and sex. Where available, HLA class I and class II types were taken from metadata supplied by the sample provider and were not determined by assay-based typing.

TCRbeta CDR3 regions were amplified from genomic DNA by means of the immunoSEQ Assay, a bias-controlled multiplex PCR. On the study's bioinformatics: Within the assay, amplification of reference gene primers was used to estimate how many nucleated cells each sample contained. To quantify the absolute abundance of each unique TCRbeta CDR3 rearrangement, sequence reads were collapsed and filtered. For each sample, productive Simpson clonality was calculated by taking the square root of Simpson's diversity index across productive rearrangements. TCRdb took this table from immuneACCESS and kept in-frame rearrangements with V and J called. Such tables lack part of the clones; where checked against another copy, unresolved V genes explain under half of the gap, and the rest is unexplained. D and trimming come from the DNA, and the V and J calls and clone size come from that table. The sample table shows about 81,000 clones, and approximately 80% are seen once. The ten top clones hold roughly 14% of the sample.

V and J are trimmed by 5 bases and 7 bases, and the gene matches miss 13 bases of the junction. CDR1 and CDR2 were assigned from the germline V gene (reference sequence) as SGHAT and FQDESV. The CDR3 holds 16 amino acids from the cysteine to the phenylalanine. Only the CDR3 region is kept as DNA, spanning 48 bases read in frame from base 1. Each collaborating institution followed its own protocols to collect whole blood in K2EDTA tubes. For TCRbeta analysis, collaborator samples were shipped as frozen whole blood, as isolated PBMCs, or as DNA extracted from either sample type. What the research found in general, with its limitations: How much clinical and demographic metadata was included differed by source and by participant, and the metadata was provided uncurated.

The sequence links TRBV11-1 to TRBJ1-2; 10 middle bases align to TRBD1. The sequencing input was peripheral blood. The TCR was taken from a human donor in a cohort sampled during active COVID-19. The nucleotide sequence reads TGTGCCAGCAGCCTCGGGACAGGGGATATAGGAGCTGGCTACACCTTC. It specifies CASSLGTGDIGAGYTF.